Shown below are 23 T cell receptor beta chains from a single sample sequenced in a study of regulatory T cells in long-lasting Graves disease. Relying on iRepertoire HTBI primers and Arm-PCR of CDR3 regions, the team built TCR beta libraries. From the multiplex PCR reads, TCRdb called clonotypes with MiXCR, one entry per CDR3 protein. Of under 500,000 distinct CDR3 sequences listed, about 15% are singletons. Time point indicated: newly diagnosed GD, antithyroid drugs for less than 3 months. PBMCs provided the RNA from which the TCR library was made. This sample also belongs to another study, concerning T cells in Graves' hyperthyroidism and ophthalmopathy.

Sequencing was performed on peripheral blood mononuclear cells (PBMCs), taken at new diagnosis, from a patient treated with antithyroid drugs. These receptors were obtained from a young woman with Graves disease.

This clonotype was recorded many times. The rearrangement uses TRBV11-2 and TRBJ1-3; TRBD1 aligns across 8 bases. V lost 4 bases, J lost 2 bases, and 1 base stayed unmatched. Germline-derived CDR1 and CDR2 are SGHAT and FQNNGV. CDR3 length: 14 residues. The CDR3, as DNA: TGTGCCAGCAGCTCCAGGGGGCCTGGAAACACCATATATTTT. Protein sequence: CASSSRGPGNTIYF.

This clonotype was found a few times. This chain uses TRBV5-4 with TRBJ2-3; D unclear. V shed 4 bases and J shed 4 bases, with 10 bases lying between them. Per germline, CDR1 SGHNT and CDR2 YYREEE (reference sequence). This CDR3 is built from 13 residues. The CDR3 protein is CASSHQAADTQYF. In DNA form, the CDR3 reads TGTGCCAGCAGCCACCAAGCCGCAGATACGCAGTATTTT.

The chain links TRBV20-1 to TRBJ1-1; 7 bases agree with TRBD1. This CDR3 comprises 13 residues. Germline CDR1 and CDR2: DFQATT and SNEGSKA (reference sequence). J lost 1 base, V lost 3 bases, and 2 bases had no gene match. This CDR3 is CSARGQPNTEAFF. The CDR3 DNA reads as TGCAGTGCTAGGGGACAGCCGAACACTGAAGCTTTCTTT.

The gene calls are TRBV10-3 and TRBJ2-5, with a possible D match to TRBD2 (6 bases). Trimming cost V 2 bases and J 4 bases, with 11 bases left between them. The germline V gene encodes CDR1 ENHRY and CDR2 SYGVKD. CDR3 length: 14 amino acids. The chain's CDR3 is CAISERERGETQYF. The CDR3 bases are TGTGCCATCAGTGAGCGGGAGAGGGGAGAGACCCAGTACTTC.

This clonotype was counted many times. This chain joins TRBV27 and TRBJ2-7; TRBD1 aligns across 9 bases. CDR3 length: 15 amino acids. Germline lookup yields CDR1 MNHEY and CDR2 SMNVEV (reference sequence). Trimming took 6 bases from V and 4 from J; bases not matched to a gene: 10. CDR3 coding DNA: TGTGCCAGCAGCTCAGTAGGGACAGGGTTTTACGAGCAGTACTTC. Protein product: CASSSVGTGFYEQYF.

This clonotype was detected many times. The chain employs TRBV20-1 and TRBJ1-5; 8 bases agree with TRBD1. Germline V gene lookup returns CDR1 DFQATT and CDR2 SNEGSKA (reference sequence). This CDR3 is built from 14 residues. With 6 bases clipped from V and 7 bases from J, the junction kept 11 bases outside the gene matches. The CDR3 loop reads CSAPGQGGGQPQHF. The CDR3 DNA reads TGCAGTGCACCCGGACAGGGAGGAGGACAGCCCCAGCATTTT.

This clonotype was counted at least ten times. This chain uses TRBV2 with TRBJ2-7; 9 bases map to TRBD2. This CDR3 has 13 amino acids. With V trimmed by 4 bases and J by 6 bases, 4 bases remained unmatched. CDR1 SNHLY and CDR2 FYNNEI come from the germline V gene. This chain's CDR3 is CASSGASGTEQYF. CDR3 nucleotides: TGTGCCAGCAGTGGGGCTAGCGGGACCGAGCAGTACTTC.

This clonotype was counted ten times or more. This chain uses TRBV11-2 with TRBJ2-3; the D is unclear. The CDR3 runs to 15 residues. Looked up from germline, CDR1 is SGHAT and CDR2 is FQNNGV. The V gene lost 2 bases and the J gene lost 1 base, with 10 bases spanning the gap. The CDR3 region is CASSLRLGGTDTQYF. In DNA, the CDR3 is TGTGCCAGCAGCTTACGGTTGGGCGGCACAGATACGCAGTATTTT.

This clonotype was seen many times. This chain links TRBV10-1 with TRBJ2-7; weak D call: TRBD2 (6 bases). Trimming cost V 2 bases and J 1 base, with 9 bases left between them. Per germline, CDR1 WNHNN and CDR2 SYGVQD (reference sequence). The CDR3 totals 14 residues. CDR3 nucleotide sequence: TGCGCCAGCAGTGAGGGGACTGGGTCCTACGAGCAGTACTTC. Amino acids: CASSEGTGSYEQYF.

At least ten counts were recorded for this clonotype. The V gene is TRBV12-3 or TRBV12-4, the J gene TRBJ2-2; 9 nucleotides match TRBD1. This CDR3 has 14 amino acids. V was pared by 6 bases and J by 6 bases, with 5 bases of the junction left unmatched. The CDR3 here is CASSWDRVAGELFF. The DNA for the CDR3 is TGTGCCAGCAGCTGGGACAGGGTGGCCGGGGAGCTGTTTTTT.

This chain uses TRBV30 with TRBJ2-2, with 7 bases fitting TRBD1. Per germline, CDR1 GTSNPN and CDR2 SVGIG (reference sequence). With 3 bases clipped from V and 1 base from J, the junction kept 2 bases outside the gene matches. CDR3 size: 14 residues. The CDR3 region is CAWRRQGNTGELFF. CDR3 coding DNA: TGTGCCTGGAGGAGACAGGGGAACACCGGGGAGCTGTTTTTT.

J is TRBJ1-1 and V is TRBV27, with 8 nucleotides matching TRBD1. The germline V gene encodes CDR1 MNHEY and CDR2 SMNVEV (reference sequence). V shed 4 bases, J shed 3 bases, and the junction held 10 bases outside the gene matches. This CDR3 comprises 16 residues. The DNA for the CDR3 is TGTGCCAGCAGTTCTCTCGCCAGGGGGCTCGACACTGAAGCTTTCTTT. It yields the protein CASSSLARGLDTEAFF.

The chain recombines TRBV28 with TRBJ2-5, with a weak D call TRBD1 (6 bases). The V and J ends lost 6 bases and 7 bases respectively, with 15 bases between them. From germline, CDR1 is MDHEN and CDR2 SYDVKM. CDR3 length: 13 amino acids. CDR3 nucleotides: TGTGCCAGCAGCTTGAGGGGGTTTTGGACCCAGTACTTC. This sequence encodes CASSLRGFWTQYF.

This clonotype showed up just a few times. The chain carries TRBV30 and TRBJ1-3, with D perhaps matching TRBD1 (5 bases). This CDR3 is 13 amino acids long. V was clipped by 3 bases and J by 4 bases, with 10 bases between them. CDR1 and CDR2 (germline): GTSNPN, SVGIG (reference sequence). The CDR3 DNA follows: TGTGCCTGGAGCGGGACCGAAGGAAACACCATATATTTT. This translates into CAWSGTEGNTIYF.

This rearrangement joins TRBV4-1 to TRBJ1-2; no definite D call. From germline, CDR1 is MGHRA and CDR2 YSYEKL. This CDR3 region has 15 residues. Deletions cut 0 bases from V and 4 bases from J, with 12 bases between. DNA for the CDR3: TGCGCCAGCAGCCAAGAAGTGTCCGGGCTCTATGGCTACACCTTC. This gives the protein CASSQEVSGLYGYTF.

The chain links TRBV11-2 to TRBJ1-5; weak D call: TRBD1 (6 bases). V was trimmed by 1 base and J by 5 bases, leaving 9 bases between them. Germline V CDR1 and CDR2: SGHAT, FQNNGV. This CDR3 contains 14 residues. In DNA, the CDR3 is TGTGCCAGCAGCTTAGGGCCAGGGGATCAGCCCCAGCATTTT. It yields the protein CASSLGPGDQPQHF.

The genes are TRBV6-9 and TRBJ2-3; 7 bases map to TRBD1. The DNA matches TRBJ1-1 better at its end, which makes the J call doubtful. CDR1 is MNHGY and CDR2 is SVAAGI in the germline V gene. There are 16 residues in the CDR3. The CDR3 loop reads CASSYSKLQGGGGAFF. CDR3 DNA: TGTGCCAGCAGTTACTCAAAACTTCAAGGGGGCGGGGGAGCTTTCTTT.

This clonotype appeared a few times. The chain links TRBV27 to TRBJ1-1; a possible D gene is TRBD1 (5 bases). V was pared by 6 bases and J by 2 bases, with 16 bases between. There are 15 residues in the CDR3. The germline V gene has CDR1 MNHEY and CDR2 SMNVEV (reference sequence). DNA of the CDR3: TGTGCCAGCAGAAGGGGCCGAGGACAAAACACTGAAGCTTTCTTT. This encodes CASRRGRGQNTEAFF.

At least ten counts were recorded for this clonotype. The rearrangement joins TRBV20-1 to TRBJ2-1; 10 bases fit TRBD2. Germline trimming cut 3 bases from V and 3 bases from J; bases unmatched to any gene: 8. This CDR3 has 16 residues. Germline assignment: CDR1 DFQATT and CDR2 SNEGSKA (reference sequence). The CDR3: CSARDGSGRDYNEQFF. The CDR3 DNA sequence: TGCAGTGCTAGGGACGGAAGCGGGAGGGACTACAATGAGCAGTTCTTC.

This clonotype was recorded many times. The chain has TRBV18 and TRBJ1-1, with unresolved D. Trimming left V 4 bases short and J 0 bases short, with 12 bases between. Germline lookup yields CDR1 KGHSH and CDR2 LQKENI. CDR3 length: 15 residues. The DNA of the CDR3 is TGTGCCAGCTCACGTACGCAGGCATTGAACACTGAAGCTTTCTTT. Translated: CASSRTQALNTEAFF.

V is TRBV5-1 and J is TRBJ2-1, with D perhaps TRBD1 (6 bases). This CDR3 is built from 15 residues. V lost 2 bases and J 4 bases, leaving 13 bases between the germline ends. The germline gives CDR1 SGHRS, CDR2 YFSETQ. The CDR3 DNA reads TGCGCCAGCAGCTTACGACAGGCACCATACAATGAGCAGTTCTTC. Translating gives CASSLRQAPYNEQFF.

This clonotype was seen ten or more times. V is TRBV2 and J is TRBJ2-4, with a weak D call TRBD1 (5 bases). Trimming took 7 bases from V and 0 from J, leaving 16 bases between them. Germline loops: CDR1 SNHLY, CDR2 FYNNEI. The CDR3 consists of 16 residues. CDR3 protein: CASMNWGSLAKNIQYF. The CDR3 DNA is TGTGCCAGCATGAACTGGGGCTCCCTAGCCAAAAACATTCAGTACTTC.

This clonotype appeared many times. This chain uses TRBV3-1 with TRBJ2-3; TRBD2 aligns across 11 bases. Germline V gives CDR1 LGHDT, CDR2 YNNKEL (reference sequence). V shed 5 bases and J 8 bases; nucleotides not matched to a gene: 12. The CDR3 sequence is 16 residues long. Here the CDR3 DNA reads TGTGCCAGCAGCTCGTCGACTAGCGGGATGGGCGGTACGCAGTATTTT. It encodes CASSSSTSGMGGTQYF.